This TCR beta chain was recorded in a study of response to subunit inactivated influenza vaccine. Study-level findings and limits: The study's authors posited that every seasonal influenza vaccination enlists few new T cells.

The CDR3 has 15 residues. Deletions cut 4 bases from V and 0 bases from J, with 14 bases between. CDR1 and CDR2 from the germline V gene are SGHRS and YFSETQ. TCRdb analysed the RT-PCR reads with MiXCR anew, one entry per CDR3 protein. In the table there are more than 450,000 distinct CDR3 sequences, approximately 12% of which are singletons. As to this clonotype: No antigen is known for it.

The V and J genes are TRBV5-1 and TRBJ2-7; the D is unclear. Material: PBMCs from blood, obtained on the day of vaccination. This TCR came from a man between 50 and 59 years old who received an inactivated influenza vaccine. The CDR3 is CASSVAAASSYEQYF. The CDR3 bases are TGCGCCAGCAGCGTGGCGGCAGCTAGCTCCTACGAGCAGTACTTC.